Described below is a single T cell receptor beta chain sequence and its context. The data were obtained in a study of blood T cell repertoires in COVID-19. Assay: immunoSEQ multiplex PCR; the TCRdb copy retains only in-frame clones and omits some. The sample gives some 270,000 clones, about 85% of which show up once; around 1% is in the top ten. V lost 0 bases and J lost 4, with 15 bases in between. CDR1 is SGDLS, CDR2 YYNGEE, per germline. The CDR3 runs 16 residues. The material sequenced was peripheral blood. The sequence was collected from a human donor with COVID-19, enrolled during active disease. The donor label of this sample is uncertain. The chain couples TRBV9 to TRBJ2-3; maybe TRBD2 (6 bases). As DNA, the CDR3 is TGTGCCAGCAGCGTAGGACTAGTTCTTTCCGCAGATACGCAGTATTTT. It encodes CASSVGLVLSADTQYF.